This TCR beta chain was found in a study of Tregs in tolerant kidney transplant recipients. Study-level points and caveats: Biological reproducibility was not directly addressed in this study. Validation in larger populations is needed because few patients were studied. Tregs expanded with activated donor B cells seemed most donor-specific.

Sequencing was performed with immunoSEQ multiplex PCR; in TCRdb, only in-frame clones are kept and a portion is missing. The sample gives some 70,000 clones, roughly 84% of which show up once; around 4.5% is in the top ten. CD4+CD25+CD127- Tregs, CD4+CD25- non-Tregs, CD4 and CD8 cells were sorted. As to this clone: Its target is not known.

Trimming removed 1 base at V and 8 bases at J, with 8 bases between. There are 12 residues in the CDR3. Germline V lookup: CDR1 LNHDA, CDR2 SQIVND (reference sequence). The clonotype was recovered from a human donor in good health. Sequencing input: CD4+ T cells from blood. This sequence joins TRBV19 and TRBJ1-2, with D uncertain. The CDR3 is CASSIVGSGYTF. The CDR3 DNA sequence: TGTGCCAGTAGTATAGTAGGTTCCGGCTACACCTTC.